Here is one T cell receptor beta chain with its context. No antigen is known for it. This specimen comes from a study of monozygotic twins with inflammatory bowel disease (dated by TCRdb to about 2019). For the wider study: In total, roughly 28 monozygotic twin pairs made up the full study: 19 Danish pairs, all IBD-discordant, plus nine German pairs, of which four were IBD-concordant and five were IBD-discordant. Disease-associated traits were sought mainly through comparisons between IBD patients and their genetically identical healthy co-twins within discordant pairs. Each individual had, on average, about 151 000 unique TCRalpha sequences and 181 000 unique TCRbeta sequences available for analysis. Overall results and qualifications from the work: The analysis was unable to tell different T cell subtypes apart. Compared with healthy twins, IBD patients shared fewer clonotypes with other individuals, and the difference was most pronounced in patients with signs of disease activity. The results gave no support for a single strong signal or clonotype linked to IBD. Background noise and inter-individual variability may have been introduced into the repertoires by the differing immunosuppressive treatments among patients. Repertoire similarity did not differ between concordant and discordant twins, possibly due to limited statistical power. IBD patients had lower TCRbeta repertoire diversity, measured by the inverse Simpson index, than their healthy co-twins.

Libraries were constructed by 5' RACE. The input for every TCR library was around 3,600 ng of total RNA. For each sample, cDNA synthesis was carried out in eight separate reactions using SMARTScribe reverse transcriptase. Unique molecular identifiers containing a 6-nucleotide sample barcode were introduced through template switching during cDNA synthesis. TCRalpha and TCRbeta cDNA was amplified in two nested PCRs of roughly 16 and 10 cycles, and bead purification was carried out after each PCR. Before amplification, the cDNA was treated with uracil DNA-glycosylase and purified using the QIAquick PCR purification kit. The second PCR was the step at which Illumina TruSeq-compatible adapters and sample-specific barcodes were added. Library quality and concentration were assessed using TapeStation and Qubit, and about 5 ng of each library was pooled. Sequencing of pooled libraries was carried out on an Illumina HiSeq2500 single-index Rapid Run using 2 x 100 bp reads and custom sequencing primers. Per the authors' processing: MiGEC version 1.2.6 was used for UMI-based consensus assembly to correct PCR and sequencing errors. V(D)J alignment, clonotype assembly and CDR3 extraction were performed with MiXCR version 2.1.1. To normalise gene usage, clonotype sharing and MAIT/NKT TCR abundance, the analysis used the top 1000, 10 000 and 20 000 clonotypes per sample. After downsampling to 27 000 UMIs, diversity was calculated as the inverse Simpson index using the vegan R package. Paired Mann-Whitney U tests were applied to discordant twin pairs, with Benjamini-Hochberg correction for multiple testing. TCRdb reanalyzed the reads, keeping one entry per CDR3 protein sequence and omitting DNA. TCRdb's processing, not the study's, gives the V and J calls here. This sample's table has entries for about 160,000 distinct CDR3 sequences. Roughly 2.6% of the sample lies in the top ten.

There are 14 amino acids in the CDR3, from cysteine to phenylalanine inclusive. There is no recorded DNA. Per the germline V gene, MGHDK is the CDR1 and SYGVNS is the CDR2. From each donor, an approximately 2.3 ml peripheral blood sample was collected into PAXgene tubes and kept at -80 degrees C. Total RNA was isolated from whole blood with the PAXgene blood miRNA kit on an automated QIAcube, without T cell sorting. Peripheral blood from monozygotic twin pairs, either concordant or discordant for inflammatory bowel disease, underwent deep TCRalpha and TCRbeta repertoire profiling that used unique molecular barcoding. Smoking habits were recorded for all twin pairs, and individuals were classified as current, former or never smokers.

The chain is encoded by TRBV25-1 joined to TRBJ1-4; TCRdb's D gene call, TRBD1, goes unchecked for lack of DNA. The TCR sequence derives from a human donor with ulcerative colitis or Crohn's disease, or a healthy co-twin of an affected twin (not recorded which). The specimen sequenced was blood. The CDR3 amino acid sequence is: CASTSCPHDEKLFF.